The present TCR beta chain was sequenced within a study of identical twins. Study-level points and caveats: Rather than following the same donors, the conclusions depended on cross-sectional statistical analysis. Fewer insertions characterized abundant cord blood beta clonotypes, whereas memory repertoires showed none.

Template switching introduced a universal primer site, and the cDNA bore unique molecular identifiers. TCRdb recomputed calls from the 5' RACE reads with MiXCR, one row per CDR3 protein. The sample yields roughly 1,500,000 distinct CDR3 sequences, more than 30% seen once. Germline V gives CDR1 MGHRA, CDR2 YSYEKL. The CDR3 has 17 residues. V shed 3 bases and J 4 bases; nucleotides not matched to a gene: 8. With no exceptions, donors were healthy Caucasians. In its sample, this clonotype was seen a few times. Its antigen remains unidentified. The TCR sequence derives from a newborn girl in good health. The sequenced sample was cord blood. The chain joins TRBV4-1 to TRBJ2-1; 11 bases match TRBD2. This CDR3 is CASSQELAGGAYNEQFF. CDR3 sequence (DNA): TGCGCCAGCAGCCAGGAGTTAGCGGGAGGGGCATACAATGAGCAGTTCTTC.